These 18 T cell receptor beta chains were all obtained from the same sample, sequenced in a study of CXCR3-negative and CXCR3-positive naive CD8 T cells. TRB cDNA libraries were made by UMI-labeled 5' RACE. No DNA is given; TCRdb re-called the 5' RACE reads and lists each CDR3 protein once. The sample has fewer than 60,000 distinct CDR3 sequences. Sample: naive CXCR3- CD8+ T cells from blood. Subset in this sample: CD45RO-CCR7+CD27+CD95- naive CD8+ T cells lacking CXCR3 (TNR3-). The receptors shown here come from a human donor in good health. Some clones in this sample may be carry-over from other donors' samples.

This chain uses TRBV27 with TRBJ1-1. The CDR3 totals 14 residues. Germline V gene data show CDR1 as MNHEY and CDR2 as SMNVEV (reference sequence). The chain's CDR3 is CASSIRREGTEAFF.

CDR3 amino acids: CASSAGTYSYEQYF. The V gene is TRBV7-2, the J gene TRBJ2-7; TCRdb reports TRBD2, a call that lacks DNA to check it against. The CDR3 has 14 residues. Per the germline V gene, CDR1 is SGHTA and CDR2 is FQGNSA.

The chain combines TRBV9 with TRBJ2-1; TCRdb's D gene call, TRBD1, goes unchecked for lack of DNA. The CDR3 covers 16 residues. Germline V gives CDR1 SGDLS, CDR2 YYNGEE. The CDR3 loop reads CASSVVGTMAHDEQFF.

The chain links TRBV29-1 to TRBJ2-6; TCRdb gives TRBD2 as the D gene, but with no DNA this cannot be confirmed. The CDR3 has 16 residues. The germline V gene has CDR1 SQVTM and CDR2 ANQGSEA. The CDR3 sequence is CSIAGAETTGANVLTF.

The chain couples TRBV7-9 to TRBJ2-7; TCRdb's assignment of TRBD2 cannot be checked, as there is no DNA. The CDR3 loop spans 16 amino acids. Per the germline V gene, CDR1 is SEHNR and CDR2 is FQNEAQ (reference sequence). This chain's CDR3 is CASSIGTSGSRDEQYF.

This chain joins TRBV6-6 and TRBJ2-2; the D call from TCRdb, TRBD1, cannot be confirmed without DNA. This CDR3 is 16 amino acids long. Germline assignment: CDR1 MNHNY and CDR2 SVGAGI (reference sequence). CDR3 residues: CASSYNRQENTGELFF.

The V and J genes are TRBV5-6 and TRBJ2-7; as DNA is missing, the TRBD2 call by TCRdb cannot be tested. The CDR3 length is 15 residues. The V gene's germline CDR1 is SGHDT and CDR2 YYEEEE. The CDR3 region is CASSQPPGLKPEEYF.

The rearrangement uses TRBV7-6 and TRBJ2-7; TCRdb designates TRBD1, a call that cannot be tested without DNA. The CDR3 spans 16 residues. Per germline, CDR1 SGHVS and CDR2 FNYEAQ. This CDR3 reads CASSLATTGRNYEQYF.

V and J are TRBV12-3 or TRBV12-4 and TRBJ1-5. The CDR3 is 12 amino acids. The chain's CDR3 is CASSLAAQPQHF.

V and J are TRBV28 and TRBJ2-1; TCRdb's D gene call, TRBD2, goes unchecked for lack of DNA. Germline loops: CDR1 MDHEN, CDR2 SYDVKM. This CDR3 is built from 15 residues. The CDR3: CASRLAGGTNNEQFF.

This chain connects TRBV29-1 to TRBJ1-2; TCRdb indicates TRBD1, and absent DNA this call remains unverified. The germline V gene has CDR1 SQVTM and CDR2 ANQGSEA. The CDR3 spans 12 residues. The CDR3 reads CSARVGERGYTF.

This chain uses TRBV29-1 with TRBJ2-7. The CDR3 is 13 amino acids. Germline loops: CDR1 SQVTM, CDR2 ANQGSEA. This CDR3 is CSVRTGSSYEQYF.

This chain joins TRBV4-3 and TRBJ1-2; TCRdb lists TRBD1, though no DNA is available to test this call. This CDR3 is built from 16 residues. Germline CDR1 reads LGHNA; CDR2 reads YSLEER. CDR3 in amino acids: CASSQDRDRGSYGYTF.

CDR3 protein: CSVVTENTEAFF. This chain uses TRBV29-1 with TRBJ1-1; absent DNA, TCRdb's TRBD1 call cannot be checked. Germline V gene data show CDR1 as SQVTM and CDR2 as ANQGSEA. The CDR3 is 12 residues long.

This chain uses TRBV4-2 with TRBJ1-1. The CDR3 has 16 residues. Germline lookup yields CDR1 LGHNA and CDR2 YNFKEQ. The CDR3 is CTSSHFGGEVNTEAFF.

The chain has TRBV23-1 and TRBJ2-5; absent DNA, TCRdb's TRBD1 call cannot be checked. TRBV23-1 is assigned to the ORF class and has an uncertain function. This CDR3 is built from 16 residues. CDR3 loop: CASRRRGQGAWETQYF.

The chain has TRBV4-3 and TRBJ1-5. The CDR3 loop spans 15 amino acids. The germline V gene encodes CDR1 LGHNA and CDR2 YSLEER. The CDR3 region is CASSQDNSLEQPQHF.

The chain joins TRBV29-1 to TRBJ1-2; no DNA is available, so the TRBD1 call from TCRdb remains unchecked. Germline values: CDR1 SQVTM, CDR2 ANQGSEA. CDR3 size: 11 residues. Here the CDR3 reads CSVTGTYGYTF. Drawing the rest from reference TRBV29-1 and TRBJ1-2, the complete variable domain is SAVISQKPSRDICQRGTSLTIQCQVDSQVTMMFWYRQQPGQSLTLIATANQGSEATYESGFVIDKFPISRPNLTFSTLTVSNMSPEDSSIYLCSVTGTYGYTFGSGTRLTVV.